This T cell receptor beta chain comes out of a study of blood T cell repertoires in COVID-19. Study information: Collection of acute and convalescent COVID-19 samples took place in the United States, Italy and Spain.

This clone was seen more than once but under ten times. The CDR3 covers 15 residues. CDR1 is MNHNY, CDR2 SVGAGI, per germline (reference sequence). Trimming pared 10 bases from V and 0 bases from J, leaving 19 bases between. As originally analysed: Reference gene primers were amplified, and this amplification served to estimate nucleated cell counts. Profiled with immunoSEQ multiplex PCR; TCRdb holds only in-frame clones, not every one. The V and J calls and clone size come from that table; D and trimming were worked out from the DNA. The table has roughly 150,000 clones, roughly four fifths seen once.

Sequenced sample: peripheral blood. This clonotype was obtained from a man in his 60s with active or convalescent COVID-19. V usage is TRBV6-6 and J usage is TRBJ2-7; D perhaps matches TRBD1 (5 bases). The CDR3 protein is CATRTSNSGSYEQYF. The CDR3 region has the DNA TGTGCCACCCGGACATCGAATTCGGGCTCCTACGAGCAGTACTTC.